This record concerns one T cell receptor beta chain sequence. It was negative isolation that provided the CD8+ and CD4+ T cells, whereas TEMRA cells were enriched by FACS. The CDR3 runs to 17 residues. With 6 bases clipped from V and 0 bases from J, the junction kept 4 bases outside the gene matches. Germline CDR1 and CDR2: SGHRS and YFSETQ. These data belong to a study of CD8 T cells in Susac syndrome. Reverse transcription of 0.5 to 1 ug RNA was performed with random hexamers. MiXCR, run by TCRdb on the immunoSEQ multiplex PCR reads, gives a single entry per CDR3 protein. The repertoire holds hundreds of thousands of distinct CDR3 sequences, with 80% to 95% as singletons.

Input material: CD4+ T cells from PBMCs. The chain is built from TRBV5-1 and TRBJ2-1, with TRBD2 matching 15 bases. The TCR was taken from a human donor with multiple sclerosis. Written as DNA, the CDR3 is TGCGCCAGCACCCAGGGACTAGCGGGGGGCTCCTACAATGAGCAGTTCTTC. This translates into CASTQGLAGGSYNEQFF.